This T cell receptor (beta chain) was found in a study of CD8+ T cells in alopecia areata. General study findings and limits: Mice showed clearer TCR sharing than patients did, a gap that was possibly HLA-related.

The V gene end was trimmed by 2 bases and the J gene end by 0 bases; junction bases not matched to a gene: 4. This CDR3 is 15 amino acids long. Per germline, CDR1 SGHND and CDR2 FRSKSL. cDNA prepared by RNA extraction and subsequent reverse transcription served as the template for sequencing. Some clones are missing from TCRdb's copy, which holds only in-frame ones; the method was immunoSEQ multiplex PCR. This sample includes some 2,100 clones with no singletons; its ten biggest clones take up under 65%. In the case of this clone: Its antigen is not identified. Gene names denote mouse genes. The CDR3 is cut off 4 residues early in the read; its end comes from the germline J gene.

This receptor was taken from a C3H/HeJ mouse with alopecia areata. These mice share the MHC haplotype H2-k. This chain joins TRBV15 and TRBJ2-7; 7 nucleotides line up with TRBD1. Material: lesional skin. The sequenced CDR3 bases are TGTGCCAGCAGTTTACCCGGGACAGACTCCTAT. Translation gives CASSLPGTDSY. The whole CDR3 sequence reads CASSLPGTDSYEQYF.